The clone carrying this T cell receptor (beta chain) was observed many times. Its antigen is as yet unknown. The entry originates in a study of shared clonotypes between healthy human individuals. TCRdb keeps only in-frame clones here, not all; method: immunoSEQ multiplex PCR. Here the sample spans about 980,000 clones, approximately 76% being singletons. Study observations and caveats: Clonotypes shared by all four sorted-subset donors had higher generation probabilities than non-shared clonotypes.

This CDR3 region has 14 residues. Germline-derived CDR1 and CDR2 are SGHTA and FQGNSA. Trimming cost V 0 bases and J 6 bases, with 11 bases left between them. The chain links TRBV7-2 to TRBJ2-5; D may match TRBD1 or TRBD2 (5 bases each). The origin of this receptor is a man younger than 35 in good health. Material: memory CD4+ T cells sorted from blood. Subset given: CD45RA-negative fraction. CDR3 region: CASSLARGAKTQYF. The CDR3 bases are TGTGCCAGCAGCTTAGCGAGAGGGGCGAAGACCCAGTACTTC.